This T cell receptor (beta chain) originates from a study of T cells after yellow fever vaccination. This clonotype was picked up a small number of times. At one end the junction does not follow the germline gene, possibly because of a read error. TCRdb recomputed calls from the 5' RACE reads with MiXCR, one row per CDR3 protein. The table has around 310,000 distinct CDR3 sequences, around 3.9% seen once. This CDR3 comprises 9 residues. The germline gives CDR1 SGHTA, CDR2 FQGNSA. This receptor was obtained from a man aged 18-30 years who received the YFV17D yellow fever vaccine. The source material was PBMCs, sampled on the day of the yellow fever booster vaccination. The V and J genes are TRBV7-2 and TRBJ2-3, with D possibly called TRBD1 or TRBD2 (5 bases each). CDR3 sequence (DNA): TGTGCCAGCAGCCCTAGGGGACGTTTT. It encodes CASSPRGRF.